Following are 7 T cell receptor beta chains from one sample sequenced in a study of T cells in Graves' hyperthyroidism and ophthalmopathy. Amplified TCR beta CDR3 regions came from RNA transcripts. The HTBI primer set drove a first-round RT-PCR of the TCR CDR3. TCRdb redid the calling of the multiplex PCR reads with MiXCR, one entry per CDR3 protein. The sample lists approximately 560,000 distinct CDR3 sequences, more than 15% occurring once. Specimen: blood. Receptor source: a woman aged 25 to 39 with Graves' hyperthyroidism.

Concerning this clonotype: A read error may be the cause here, since a much bigger clone is one base away. V usage is TRBV2 and J usage is TRBJ2-5; 11 bases are a match to TRBD2. CDR1 SNHLY and CDR2 FYNNEI come from the germline V gene. The CDR3 extends over 16 amino acids. CDR3 nucleotides: TGTGCCAGCAGTGAAGGACTAGCGGGATGGGGGGAGATCCAGTACTTC. Translated: CASSEGLAGWGEIQYF.

A few counts support this clonotype. The V and J genes are TRBV2 and TRBJ1-6; 7 positions agree with TRBD1. V lost 5 bases and J lost 4; bases outside the gene matches: 11. The germline V gene encodes CDR1 SNHLY and CDR2 FYNNEI. CDR3 size: 17 residues. The CDR3 DNA reads TGTGCCAGCAGTACTGACCGGGACAGAGGATATAATTCACCCCTCCACTTT. It specifies CASSTDRDRGYNSPLHF.

As regards this clonotype: A much more abundant neighbour one base away suggests this may be a read error. The chain carries TRBV5-6 and TRBJ1-2; D unclear. The CDR3 loop spans 14 amino acids. CDR1 is SGHDT, CDR2 YYEEEE, per germline. The CDR3, as DNA: TGTGCCATCAGCCCGGTGGGAGGGATGGAGGGCTACACCTTC. Translation gives CAISPVGGMEGYTF.

This clonotype was seen repeatedly, ten times or more. The genes are TRBV7-9 and TRBJ1-4, with D tentatively TRBD1 (5 bases). This CDR3 comprises 14 residues. Germline assignment: CDR1 SEHNR and CDR2 FQNEAQ (reference sequence). The V gene lost 6 bases and the J gene lost 8 bases, with 16 bases spanning the gap. CDR3 nucleotides: TGTGCCAGCAGTATAGCCAGGGTGGGCGAAAAACTGTTTTTT. Translated, it gives CASSIARVGEKLFF.

In its sample, this clonotype was seen a few times. The rearrangement joins TRBV11-2 to TRBJ2-1; TRBD2 agrees at 7 bases. Trimming at V came to 2 bases and at J to 10 bases, leaving 2 bases not matched to a gene. CDR3 length equals 12 residues. Germline CDR1 is SGHAT and CDR2 is FQNNGV. For the CDR3, the DNA is TGTGCCAGCAGCTTACTAGCGGAGGAGCAGTTCTTC. The encoded protein is CASSLLAEEQFF.

In this sample, this clonotype turned up many times. CDR3 sequence: CASSQLVSGGEQFF. Here the CDR3 DNA reads TGTGCCAGCAGCCAGTTGGTTAGCGGGGGTGAGCAGTTCTTC. The V and J genes are TRBV7-2 and TRBJ2-1; 9 bases line up with TRBD2. This CDR3 has 14 residues. V was clipped by 5 bases and J by 9 bases; unmatched bases: 8. Germline-derived CDR1 and CDR2 are SGHTA and FQGNSA.

There are many counts of this clonotype. This chain links TRBV30 with TRBJ1-1; D is ambiguous. V was trimmed by 4 bases and J by 1 base, leaving 10 bases between them. CDR3 length equals 13 residues. The germline V gene encodes CDR1 GTSNPN and CDR2 SVGIG (reference sequence). CDR3 loop: CAWKAGWNTEAFF. DNA of the CDR3: TGTGCCTGGAAAGCAGGATGGAACACTGAAGCTTTCTTT. Using reference TRBV30 and TRBJ1-1 for the parts outside the CDR3, the full variable domain is SQTIHQWPATLVQPVGSPLSLECTVEGTSNPNLYWYRQAAGRGLQLLFYSVGIGQISSEVPQNLSASRPQDRQFILSSKKLLLSDSGFYLCAWKAGWNTEAFFGQGTRLTVV.